This passage covers 20 T cell receptor beta chains from one sample sequenced in a study of T cells in tuberculosis. Method: immunoSEQ multiplex PCR; TCRdb's copy keeps in-frame clones and lacks some. The sample has fewer than 40,000 clones, approximately 89% seen once. This sample's time point: new active TB diagnosis, blood taken before or within 7 days of starting treatment. The source was PBMCs, collected at tuberculosis diagnosis. The receptors were sampled from an adult with tuberculosis.

The chain links TRBV5-4 to TRBJ1-2; D is undetermined. The CDR3 has 15 residues. The V end was cut by 1 base, the J end by 1 base, with 11 bases between. Germline assignment: CDR1 SGHNT and CDR2 YYREEE (reference sequence). The CDR3 here is CASSLKGGNNYGYTF. The CDR3 DNA reads TGTGCCAGCAGCTTGAAGGGAGGGAATAACTATGGCTACACCTTC. The full variable domain, in which reference TRBV5-4 and TRBJ1-2 provide the parts outside the CDR3, is ETGVTQSPTHLIKTRGQQVTLRCSSQSGHNTVSWYQQALGQGPQFIFQYYREEENGRGNFPPRFSGLQFPNYSSELNVNALELDDSALYLCASSLKGGNNYGYTFGSGTRLTVV.

Regarding this clone: The sample has other DNA sequences that encode this CDR3 too. V and J are TRBV29-1 and TRBJ1-4; 7 nucleotides align to TRBD1. After removal of 4 bases from V and 10 bases from J, the junction contained 9 bases not matched to a gene. The germline V gene has CDR1 SQVTM and CDR2 ANQGSEA. The CDR3 length is 13 residues. This CDR3 is CSVGQGEPAKLFF. Written as DNA, the CDR3 is TGCAGCGTTGGGCAGGGGGAACCGGCAAAACTGTTTTTT.

This clone is a singleton in its sample. The rearrangement uses TRBV19 and TRBJ2-3; 12 nucleotides align to TRBD2. The V gene's germline CDR1 is LNHDA and CDR2 SQIVND (reference sequence). This CDR3 region has 16 residues. V shed 5 bases, J shed 7 bases, and the junction held 10 bases outside the gene matches. The CDR3 is CASSPRTSGAIYTQYF. CDR3 sequence (DNA): TGTGCCAGTAGTCCACGGACTAGCGGGGCAATTTATACGCAGTATTTT.

The chain uses TRBV2 and TRBJ2-1, with 7 bases that match TRBD2. Germline V gene lookup returns CDR1 SNHLY and CDR2 FYNNEI. The trim removed 6 bases at V and 1 base at J, leaving 9 bases unmatched. The CDR3 sequence is 16 residues long. CDR3 DNA: TGTGCCAGCAGCGGGGTAGCGGGTGGGTCCTACAATGAGCAGTTCTTC. Translated: CASSGVAGGSYNEQFF.

This rearrangement joins TRBV6-6 to TRBJ2-7; the D gene is possibly TRBD2 (5 bases). CDR1 and CDR2 (germline): MNHNY, SVGAGI (reference sequence). V was clipped by 4 bases and J by 3 bases, with 10 bases between them. The CDR3 length is 13 residues. The CDR3 region is CASSSGLIYEQYV. DNA of the CDR3: TGTGCCAGCAGTTCCGGACTGATCTACGAGCAGTACGTC.

With regard to this clone: One end of the junction is discordant with germline, which a read error may explain. The V gene is TRBV30, the J gene TRBJ1-5; 7 nucleotides match TRBD1. This CDR3 contains 12 residues. The V gene's germline CDR1 is GTSNPN and CDR2 SVGIG (reference sequence). DNA for the CDR3: TGTGCCTGGGACAGGGCCAATCGGCCCCAGCATTTT. As protein: CAWDRANRPQHF.

V and J are TRBV25-1 and TRBJ2-7; weak D call: TRBD1 (5 bases). Trimming removed 6 bases at V and 1 base at J, with 10 bases between. Germline CDR1 MGHDK, CDR2 SYGVNS. This CDR3 has 13 residues. The CDR3 region is CASRARDSYEQYV. Written as DNA, the CDR3 is TGTGCCAGCAGGGCCAGGGATTCCTACGAGCAGTACGTC.

The CDR3 nucleotides are TGTGCCAGCAGCCGCTGGGTGACTAGCGGGGGGTCCGGGGAGCTGTTTTTT. This translates into CASSRWVTSGGSGELFF. The rearrangement links TRBV7-2 to TRBJ2-2; the match to TRBD2 covers 13 bases. The germline V gene encodes CDR1 SGHTA and CDR2 FQGNSA. The CDR3 contains 17 residues. J gave up 6 bases and V 5 bases, and 9 bases lay outside the gene matches.

This chain uses TRBV19 with TRBJ2-2, with 10 bases aligning to TRBD2. The CDR3 extends over 17 amino acids. The V gene end was trimmed by 6 bases and the J gene end by 0 bases; junction bases not matched to a gene: 7. The germline gives CDR1 LNHDA, CDR2 SQIVND (reference sequence). This CDR3 is CASSEVAGGTNTGELFF. CDR3 in DNA: TGTGCCAGTAGCGAAGTAGCGGGGGGAACGAACACCGGGGAGCTGTTTTTT.

The V call is TRBV18, the J call TRBJ2-3; unclear D gene. The CDR3 sequence is 12 residues long. The germline CDR1 and CDR2 sequences are KGHSH and LQKENI. Between the trimmed V and J ends, which lost 3 bases and 2 bases, there was a span of 3 bases. The CDR3 is CASSPYTDTQYF. The DNA for the CDR3 is TGTGCCAGCTCACCCTACACAGATACGCAGTATTTT.

The chain uses TRBV5-1 and TRBJ1-3; 7 nucleotides match TRBD1. Trimming removed 1 base from V and 0 bases from J; junction bases left unmatched: 7. Germline-derived CDR1 and CDR2 are SGHRS and YFSETQ. The CDR3 extends over 17 amino acids. The CDR3 DNA is TGCGCCAGCAGCTTGTCGGCAGGGGGTAGCTCTGGAAACACCATATATTTT. It yields the protein CASSLSAGGSSGNTIYF.

The J gene is TRBJ1-1, the V gene TRBV5-6, with D possibly being TRBD1 (5 bases). Germline V gene sequence: CDR1 SGHDT, CDR2 YYEEEE. The CDR3 is made up of 13 amino acids. V lost 4 bases and J lost 7, with 14 bases in between. The CDR3 is CASSLGVQVEAFF. CDR3 nucleotides: TGTGCCAGCAGCCTGGGGGTGCAGGTTGAAGCTTTCTTT.

This clone was detected once. This chain links TRBV5-6 with TRBJ1-2; no firm D call. This CDR3 is 14 amino acids long. Trimming pared 0 bases from V and 5 bases from J, leaving 11 bases between. Germline CDR1 reads SGHDT; CDR2 reads YYEEEE. For the CDR3, the DNA is TGTGCCAGCAGCTTGGGACTGACGGTTTATGGCTACACCTTC. Its translation is CASSLGLTVYGYTF.

The chain recombines TRBV5-4 with TRBJ1-1, with D tentatively TRBD1 (6 bases). Germline V lookup: CDR1 SGHNT, CDR2 YYREEE (reference sequence). The CDR3 covers 14 residues. Trimming removed 4 bases at V and 8 bases at J, with 18 bases between. The CDR3 region is CASSVDSNSFEAFF. The CDR3 DNA reads TGTGCCAGCAGCGTGGACAGTAATTCCTTCGAAGCTTTCTTT.

Only one count was recorded for this clone. The chain employs TRBV19 and TRBJ1-6; 7 bases are a match to TRBD1. Germline V gene sequence: CDR1 LNHDA, CDR2 SQIVND (reference sequence). The CDR3 is made up of 16 amino acids. V shed 5 bases, J shed 0 bases, and the junction held 4 bases outside the gene matches. The CDR3 loop reads CASSSTGSSYNSPLHF. CDR3 DNA sequence: TGTGCCAGTAGTTCGACAGGGAGCTCCTATAATTCACCCCTCCACTTT.

The rearrangement links TRBV7-2 to TRBJ2-1; 10 bases map to TRBD2. This CDR3 comprises 16 residues. The V segment lost 6 bases and the J segment 7 bases; nucleotides outside the gene matches: 12. Germline loops: CDR1 SGHTA, CDR2 FQGNSA. CDR3 loop: CASSPGTSERVNEQFF. Written as DNA, the CDR3 is TGTGCCAGCAGTCCCGGGACTAGCGAAAGGGTAAATGAGCAGTTCTTC. Looking up the rest from reference TRBV7-2 and TRBJ2-1 gives the full variable domain: GAGVSQSPSNKVTEKGKDVELRCDPISGHTALYWYRQSLGQGLEFLIYFQGNSAPDKSGLPSDRFSAERTGGSVSTLTIQRTQQEDSAVYLCASSPGTSERVNEQFFGPGTRLTVL.

The chain recombines TRBV21-1 with TRBJ1-3; no DNA check was done on the table's D call, TRBD1. TRBV21-1 represents a pseudogene. The CDR3 consists of 17 residues. CDR3 DNA: TGTGCCAGCAGCAAAGCTACCACAGGCCTCTCTGGAAACACCATATATTTT. Protein sequence: CASSKATTGLSGNTIYF.

V and J are TRBV6-5 and TRBJ1-5; D is undetermined. V gave up 6 bases and J gave up 5 bases, with 17 bases separating them. This CDR3 is built from 15 residues. CDR1 is MNHEY and CDR2 is SVGAGI in the germline V gene. This CDR3 reads CASRAGLPGDQPQHF. For the CDR3, the DNA is TGTGCCAGCAGAGCGGGCCTCCCCGGAGATCAGCCCCAGCATTTT.

This chain connects TRBV19 to TRBJ2-1; 10 nucleotides align to TRBD1. The germline gives CDR1 LNHDA, CDR2 SQIVND (reference sequence). The CDR3 is 13 amino acids. J gave up 13 bases and V 7 bases, and 10 bases lay outside the gene matches. The CDR3 DNA is TGTGCCAGTACAAGGGGACAGGGGACACTTCAGTTCTTC. This gives the protein CASTRGQGTLQFF.

The rearrangement links TRBV6-5 to TRBJ1-2, with D perhaps TRBD1 (5 bases). CDR1 is MNHEY, CDR2 SVGAGI, per germline. This CDR3 comprises 14 residues. V shed 0 bases and J shed 7 bases, with 12 bases lying between them. CDR3 DNA: TGTGCCAGCAGTTACTCAGCAGGGAAGGGTGGCTACACCTTC. It yields the protein CASSYSAGKGGYTF.